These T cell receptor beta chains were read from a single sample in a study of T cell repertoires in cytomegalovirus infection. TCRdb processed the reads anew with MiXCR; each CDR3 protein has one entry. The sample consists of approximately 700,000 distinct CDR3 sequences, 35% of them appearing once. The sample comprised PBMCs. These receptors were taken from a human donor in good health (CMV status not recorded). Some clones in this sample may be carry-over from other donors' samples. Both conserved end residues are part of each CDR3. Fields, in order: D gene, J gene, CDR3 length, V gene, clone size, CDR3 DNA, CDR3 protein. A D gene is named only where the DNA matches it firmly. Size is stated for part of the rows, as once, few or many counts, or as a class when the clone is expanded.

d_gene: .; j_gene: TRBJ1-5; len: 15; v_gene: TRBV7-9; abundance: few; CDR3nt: TGTGCCAGCAGCTTAACGTCGGGCGCTAATCAGCCCCAGCATTTT; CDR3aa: CASSLTSGANQPQHF
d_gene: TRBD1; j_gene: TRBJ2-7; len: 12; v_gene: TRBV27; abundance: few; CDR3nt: TGTGCCAGCAGCGACAGGGATCGGGAGCAGTACTTC; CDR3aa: CASSDRDREQYF
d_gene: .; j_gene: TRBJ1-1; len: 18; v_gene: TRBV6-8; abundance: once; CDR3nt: TGTGCCAGCAGTTACACCCTACCCCCTCCGGGCCAGAACACTGAAGCTTTCTTT; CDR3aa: CASSYTLPPPGQNTEAFF
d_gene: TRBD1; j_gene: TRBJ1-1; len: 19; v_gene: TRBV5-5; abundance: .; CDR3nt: TGTGCCAGCAGCTACCCCCCGGGACAGGGTTCGTCGAGGAACACTGAAGCTTTCTTT; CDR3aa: CASSYPPGQGSSRNTEAFF
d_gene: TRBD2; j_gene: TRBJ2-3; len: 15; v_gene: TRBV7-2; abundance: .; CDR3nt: TGTGCCAGCAGCTCTCGGGGGGTGAGCACAGATACGCAGTATTTT; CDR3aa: CASSSRGVSTDTQYF
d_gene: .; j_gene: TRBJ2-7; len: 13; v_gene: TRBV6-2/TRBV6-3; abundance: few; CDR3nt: TGTGCCAGCAGCCCCAGGGCGGAGTACGAGCAGTACTTC; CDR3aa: CASSPRAEYEQYF
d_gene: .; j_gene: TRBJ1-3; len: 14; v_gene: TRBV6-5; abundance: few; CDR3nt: TGTGCCAGCAGTTACGGAGGGGCTGGAAACACCATATATTTT; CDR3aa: CASSYGGAGNTIYF
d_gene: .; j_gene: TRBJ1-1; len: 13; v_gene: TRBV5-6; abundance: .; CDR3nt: TGTGCCAGCAGAACCACAGAGAACACTGAAGCTTTCTTT; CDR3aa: CASRTTENTEAFF
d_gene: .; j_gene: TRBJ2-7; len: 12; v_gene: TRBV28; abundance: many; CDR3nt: TGTGCCAGCAGTTATAACCGGTACGAGCAGTACTTC; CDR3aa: CASSYNRYEQYF
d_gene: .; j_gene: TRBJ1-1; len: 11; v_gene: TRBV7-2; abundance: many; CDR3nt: TGTGCCAGCAGCTTAGCCATTGAAGCTTTCTTT; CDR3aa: CASSLAIEAFF
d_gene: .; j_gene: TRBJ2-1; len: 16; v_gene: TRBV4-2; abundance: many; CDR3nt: TGTGCCAGCAGCCAGGACGAAAGTAGCGTGTACAATGAGCAGTTCTTC; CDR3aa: CASSQDESSVYNEQFF
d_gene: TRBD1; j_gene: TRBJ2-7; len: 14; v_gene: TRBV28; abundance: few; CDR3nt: TGTGCCAGCAGTTTAACCTTTACAGGGGGCGAGCAGTACTTC; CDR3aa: CASSLTFTGGEQYF
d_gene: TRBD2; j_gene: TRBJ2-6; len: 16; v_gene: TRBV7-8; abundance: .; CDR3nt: TGTGCCAGCAGGCCAGAGCGGGGGCTTGGGTCCAACGTCCTGACTTTC; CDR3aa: CASRPERGLGSNVLTF
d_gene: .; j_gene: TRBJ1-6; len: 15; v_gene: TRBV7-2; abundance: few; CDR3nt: TGTGCCAGCAGCCCCGACACGGGTTTTTCCTCACCCCTCCACTTT; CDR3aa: CASSPDTGFSSPLHF
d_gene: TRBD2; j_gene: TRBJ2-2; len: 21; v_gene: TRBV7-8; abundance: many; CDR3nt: TGTGCCAGCAGCACGCCCGCCAGCAACCATAGCGGGAGGGCGGAGGGCCGGGAGCTGTTTTTT; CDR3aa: CASSTPASNHSGRAEGRELFF
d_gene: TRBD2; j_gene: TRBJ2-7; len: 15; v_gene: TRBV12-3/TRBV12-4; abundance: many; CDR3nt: TGTGCCAGCAGCCGCACTAGCGGGGATACCTACGAGCAGTACTTC; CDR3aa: CASSRTSGDTYEQYF
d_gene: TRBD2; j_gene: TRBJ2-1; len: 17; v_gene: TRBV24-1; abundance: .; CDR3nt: TGTGCCACCAGTGATGCGGGACTAGCGGGAGCTCGGAATGAGCAGTTCTTC; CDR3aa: CATSDAGLAGARNEQFF
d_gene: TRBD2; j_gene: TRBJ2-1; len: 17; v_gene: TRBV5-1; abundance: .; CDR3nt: TGCGCCAGCAGCCTGCTTTACAGGACTAGCGGGATCAATGAGCAGTTCTTC; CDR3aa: CASSLLYRTSGINEQFF
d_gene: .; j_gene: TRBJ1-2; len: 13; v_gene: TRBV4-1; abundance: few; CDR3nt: TGCGCCAGCAGCCAAGCGGAGGGTACTCTCTACACCTTC; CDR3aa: CASSQAEGTLYTF
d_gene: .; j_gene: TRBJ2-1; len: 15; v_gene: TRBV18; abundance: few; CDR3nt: TGTGCCAGCTCACCCTCTCAGAAGGGCGCCAATGAGCAGTTCTTC; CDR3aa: CASSPSQKGANEQFF
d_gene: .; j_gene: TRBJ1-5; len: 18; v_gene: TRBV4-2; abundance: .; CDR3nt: TGTGCCAGCAGCTCAACCCGACCGGGGTCAGATAGCAATCAGCCCCAGCATTTT; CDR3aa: CASSSTRPGSDSNQPQHF
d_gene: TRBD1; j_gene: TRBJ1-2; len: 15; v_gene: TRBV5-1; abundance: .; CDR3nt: TGCGCCAGCAGCCTGGACAGGGGGGTCGACTATGGCTACACCTTC; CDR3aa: CASSLDRGVDYGYTF
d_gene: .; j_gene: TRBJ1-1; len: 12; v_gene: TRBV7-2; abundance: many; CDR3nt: TGTGCCAGCAGCTACTCCCGGACTGAAGCTTTCTTT; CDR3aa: CASSYSRTEAFF
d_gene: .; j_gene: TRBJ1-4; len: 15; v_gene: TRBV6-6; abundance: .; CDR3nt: TGTGCCAGCAGTTACTCTCGCGGGCCAGATGGTCCGGTGTTTTTT; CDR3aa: CASSYSRGPDGPVFF
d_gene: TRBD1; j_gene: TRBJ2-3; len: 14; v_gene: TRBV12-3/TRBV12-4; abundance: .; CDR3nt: TGTGCCAGCAGCTGGACAGGGAGAACAGATACGCAGTATTTT; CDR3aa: CASSWTGRTDTQYF
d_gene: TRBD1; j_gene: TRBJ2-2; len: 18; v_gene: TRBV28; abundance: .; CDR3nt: TGTGCCAGCAGCTCTAGACAGGGCCTTCGTTGGAACACCGGGGAGCTGTTTTTT; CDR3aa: CASSSRQGLRWNTGELFF